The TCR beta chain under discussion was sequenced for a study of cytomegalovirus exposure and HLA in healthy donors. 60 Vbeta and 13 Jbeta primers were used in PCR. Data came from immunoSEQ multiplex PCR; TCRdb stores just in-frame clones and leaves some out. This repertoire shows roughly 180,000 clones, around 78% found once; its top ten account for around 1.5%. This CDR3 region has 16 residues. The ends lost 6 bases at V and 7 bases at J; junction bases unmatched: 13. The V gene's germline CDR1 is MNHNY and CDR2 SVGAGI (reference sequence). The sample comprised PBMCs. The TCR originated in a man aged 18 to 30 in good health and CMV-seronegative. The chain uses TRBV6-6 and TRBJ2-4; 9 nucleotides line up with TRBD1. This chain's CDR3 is CASSFPGGDRENIQYF. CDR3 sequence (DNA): TGTGCCAGCAGCTTTCCTGGAGGGGACAGGGAGAACATTCAGTACTTC.